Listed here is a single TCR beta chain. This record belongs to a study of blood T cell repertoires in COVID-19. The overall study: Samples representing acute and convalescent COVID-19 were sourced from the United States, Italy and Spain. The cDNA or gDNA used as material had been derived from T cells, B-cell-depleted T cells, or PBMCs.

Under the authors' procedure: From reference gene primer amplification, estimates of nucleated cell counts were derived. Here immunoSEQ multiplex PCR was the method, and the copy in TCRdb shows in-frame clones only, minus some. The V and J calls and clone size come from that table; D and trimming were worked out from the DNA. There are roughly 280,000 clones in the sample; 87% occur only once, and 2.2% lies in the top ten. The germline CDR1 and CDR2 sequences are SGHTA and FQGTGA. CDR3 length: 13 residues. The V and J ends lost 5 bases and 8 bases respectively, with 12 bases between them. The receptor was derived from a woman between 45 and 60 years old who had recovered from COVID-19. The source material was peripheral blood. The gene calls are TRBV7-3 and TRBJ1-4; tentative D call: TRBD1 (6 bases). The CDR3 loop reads CASSLRGGEKLFF. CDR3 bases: TGTGCCAGCAGCCTCAGGGGAGGGGAAAAACTGTTTTTT.